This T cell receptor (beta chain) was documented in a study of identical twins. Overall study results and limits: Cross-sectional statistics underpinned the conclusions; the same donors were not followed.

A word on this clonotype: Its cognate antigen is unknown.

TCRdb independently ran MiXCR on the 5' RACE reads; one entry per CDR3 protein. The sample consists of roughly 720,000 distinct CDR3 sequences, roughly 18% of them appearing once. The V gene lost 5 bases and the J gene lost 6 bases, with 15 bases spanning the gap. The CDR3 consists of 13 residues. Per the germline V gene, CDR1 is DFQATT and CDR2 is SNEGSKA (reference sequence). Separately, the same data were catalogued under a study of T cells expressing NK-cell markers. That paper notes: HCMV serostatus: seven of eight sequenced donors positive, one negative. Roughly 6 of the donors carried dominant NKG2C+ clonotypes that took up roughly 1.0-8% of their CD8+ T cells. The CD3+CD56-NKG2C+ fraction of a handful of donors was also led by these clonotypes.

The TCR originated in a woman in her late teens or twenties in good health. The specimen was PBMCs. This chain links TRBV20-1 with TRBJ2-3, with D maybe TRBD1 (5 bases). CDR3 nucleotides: TGCAGTGCTCCCAGACAGACAGTCGATACGCAGTATTTT. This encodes CSAPRQTVDTQYF.